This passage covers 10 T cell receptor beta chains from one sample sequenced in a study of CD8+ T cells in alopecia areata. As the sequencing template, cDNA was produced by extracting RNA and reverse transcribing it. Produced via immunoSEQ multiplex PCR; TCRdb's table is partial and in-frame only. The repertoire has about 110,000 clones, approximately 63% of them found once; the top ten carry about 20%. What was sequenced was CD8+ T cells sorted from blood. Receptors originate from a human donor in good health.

CDR3 protein: CAIGTAYSNQPQHF. CDR3 bases: TGTGCCATCGGGACAGCATATAGCAATCAGCCCCAGCATTTT. The chain combines TRBV6-6 with TRBJ1-5; 7 bases agree with TRBD1. J was trimmed by 0 bases and V by 10 bases; bases with no gene match: 6. CDR3 length: 14 residues. Germline lookup yields CDR1 MNHNY and CDR2 SVGAGI (reference sequence).

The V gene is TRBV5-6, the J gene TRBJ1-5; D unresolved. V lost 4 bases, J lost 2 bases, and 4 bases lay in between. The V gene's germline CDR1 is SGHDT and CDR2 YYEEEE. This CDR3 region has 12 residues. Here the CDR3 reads CASSRGNQPQHF. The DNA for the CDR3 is TGTGCCAGCAGCCGCGGCAATCAGCCCCAGCATTTT. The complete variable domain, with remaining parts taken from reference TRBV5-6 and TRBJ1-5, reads DAGVTQSPTHLIKTRGQQVTLRCSPKSGHDTVSWYQQALGQGPQFIFQYYEEEERQRGNFPDRFSGHQFPNYSSELNVNALLLGDSALYLCASSRGNQPQHFGDGTRLSIL.

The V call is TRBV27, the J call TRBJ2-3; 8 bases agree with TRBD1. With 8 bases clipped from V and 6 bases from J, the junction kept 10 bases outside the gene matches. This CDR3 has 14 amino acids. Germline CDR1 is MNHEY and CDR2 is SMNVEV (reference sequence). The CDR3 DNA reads TGTGCCAGCTTTCGACAGGGGACTTCGGATACGCAGTATTTT. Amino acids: CASFRQGTSDTQYF.

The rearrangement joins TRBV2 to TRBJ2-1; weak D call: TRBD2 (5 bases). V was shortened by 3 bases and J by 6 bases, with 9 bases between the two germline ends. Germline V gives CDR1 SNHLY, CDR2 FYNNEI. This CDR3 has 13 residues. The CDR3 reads CASSDPAGNEQFF. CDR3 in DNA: TGTGCCAGCAGTGACCCGGCGGGCAATGAGCAGTTCTTC.

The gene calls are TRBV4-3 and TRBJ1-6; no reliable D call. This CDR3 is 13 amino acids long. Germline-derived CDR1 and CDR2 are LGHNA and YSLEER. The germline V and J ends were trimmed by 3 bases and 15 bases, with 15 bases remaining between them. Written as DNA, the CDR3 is TGCGCCAGCAGCCAGGAGACGGATCAACGCCTCCACTTT. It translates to CASSQETDQRLHF.

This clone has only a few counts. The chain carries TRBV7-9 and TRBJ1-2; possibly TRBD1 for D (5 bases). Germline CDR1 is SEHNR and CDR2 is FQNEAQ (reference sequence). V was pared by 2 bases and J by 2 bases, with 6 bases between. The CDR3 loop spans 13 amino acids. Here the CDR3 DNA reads TGTGCCAGCAGCTTACGGGGGAACTATGGCTACACCTTC. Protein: CASSLRGNYGYTF.

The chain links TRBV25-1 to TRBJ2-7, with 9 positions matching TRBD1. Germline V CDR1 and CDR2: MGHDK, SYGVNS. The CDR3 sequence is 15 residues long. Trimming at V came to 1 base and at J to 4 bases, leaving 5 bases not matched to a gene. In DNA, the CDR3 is TGTGCCAGCAGTGAATCTGGGGACAGGGTATACGAGCAGTACTTC. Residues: CASSESGDRVYEQYF.

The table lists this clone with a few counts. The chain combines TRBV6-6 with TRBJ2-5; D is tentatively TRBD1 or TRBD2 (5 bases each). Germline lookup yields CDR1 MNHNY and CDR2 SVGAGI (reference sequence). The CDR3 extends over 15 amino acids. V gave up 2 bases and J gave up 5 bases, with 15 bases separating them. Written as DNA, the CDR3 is TGTGCCAGCAGTTACAGCCCGGGGCTTGGGGAGACCCAGTACTTC. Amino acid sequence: CASSYSPGLGETQYF.

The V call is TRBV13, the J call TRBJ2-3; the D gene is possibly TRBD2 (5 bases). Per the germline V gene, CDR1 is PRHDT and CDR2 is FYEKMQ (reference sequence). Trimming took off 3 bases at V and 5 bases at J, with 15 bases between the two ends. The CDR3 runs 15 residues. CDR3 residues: CASSLRRAPGDTQYF. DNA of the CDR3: TGTGCCAGCAGCTTGCGGCGGGCCCCGGGAGATACGCAGTATTTT. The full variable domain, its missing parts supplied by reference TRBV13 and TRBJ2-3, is AAGVIQSPRHLIKEKRETATLKCYPIPRHDTVYWYQQGPGQDPQFLISFYEKMQSDKGSIPDRFSAQQFSDYHSELNMSSLELGDSALYFCASSLRRAPGDTQYFGPGTRLTVL.

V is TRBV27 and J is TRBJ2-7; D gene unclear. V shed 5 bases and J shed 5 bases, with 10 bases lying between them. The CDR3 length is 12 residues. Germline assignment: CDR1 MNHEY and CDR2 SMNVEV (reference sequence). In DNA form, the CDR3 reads TGTGCCAGCAGTACAAGCAATGACGAGCAGTACTTC. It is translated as CASSTSNDEQYF.